The rows below give T cell receptor beta chains drawn from one sample of a study of blood T cell repertoires in COVID-19. Sequencing was performed with immunoSEQ multiplex PCR; in TCRdb, only in-frame clones are kept and a portion is missing. The sample holds about 160,000 clones, approximately 92% seen once. The specimen was peripheral blood. These TCRs come from a woman aged 50 to 65 with acute or convalescent COVID-19. Both conserved end residues are part of each CDR3. The order of the fields is J gene, clone size, D gene, V gene, CDR3 DNA, CDR3 protein. The D gene is left open where the match is weak. Where a row states a size, it is once, few, many or the class of an expanded clone; other rows omit it.

>TRBJ1-2|NA|NA|TRBV29-1
TGCAGCGTCAAAACGGGGGAAGTAGGAGGCTATGGCTACACCTTC
CSVKTGEVGGYGYTF
>TRBJ1-1|NA|NA|TRBV7-3
TGTGCCAGCAGCTTAAGAGAAAGAGGGCAGGACCCCGAGAACACTGAAGCTTTCTTT
CASSLRERGQDPENTEAFF
>TRBJ1-1|NA|NA|TRBV4-1
TGCGCCAGCAGCCGTAGGACTTATGAGGATTACACTGAAGCTTTCTTT
CASSRRTYEDYTEAFF
>TRBJ2-1|once|TRBD2|TRBV2
TGTGCCAGCCAGACATCGCGGGAGGAAAATGAGCAGTTCTTC
CASQTSREENEQFF
>TRBJ2-7|NA|NA|TRBV10-3
TGTGCCATCAGCCGGGACTCGATATACGAGCAGTACTTC
CAISRDSIYEQYF
>TRBJ1-2|NA|NA|TRBV15
TGTGCCACCAGCAGAGATGGGGCAGTGACGACCTTC
CATSRDGAVTTF
>TRBJ1-5|NA|NA|TRBV6-6
TGTGCCAGCAGTTACTCAGGGGGGGAGATTCCCCAGCATTTT
CASSYSGGEIPQHF
>TRBJ2-1|NA|TRBD2|TRBV24-1
TGTGCCACCAGTGATCCACTCGGGGGGAGCTCCTACAATGAGCAGTTCTTC
CATSDPLGGSSYNEQFF
>TRBJ1-1|NA|NA|TRBV4-3
TGCGCCAGCAGCCAAGGGGCGGCAGGGGCGGACACTGAAGCTTTCTTT
CASSQGAAGADTEAFF
>TRBJ2-7|NA|TRBD1|TRBV2
TGTGCCAGCAGATTCGGACAGGGAGTGAACGAGCAGTACTTC
CASRFGQGVNEQYF
>TRBJ1-2|NA|NA|TRBV24-1
TGTGCCACCAGTGATTTGCGCAGCCTGGGCGGCTACACCTTC
CATSDLRSLGGYTF
>TRBJ2-7|NA|NA|TRBV4-1
TGCGCCAGCAGCCAAGATCCACAGGGCTACGAGCAGTACTTC
CASSQDPQGYEQYF
>TRBJ2-4|NA|TRBD1|TRBV9
TGTGCCAGCAGCCCCGACAGGGGAAGTGACAAAAACATTCAGTACTTC
CASSPDRGSDKNIQYF
>TRBJ1-1|NA|NA|TRBV29-1
TGCAGCGTTGCCAGGGTCACTGAAGCTTTCTTT
CSVARVTEAFF
>TRBJ1-5|NA|NA|TRBV10-3
TGTGCCATCAGTGAGGGCGGGGCCAATCAGCCCCAGCATTTT
CAISEGGANQPQHF
>TRBJ2-2|NA|TRBD1|TRBV5-1
TGCGCCAGCAGCATAGGACAGGGGTACACCGGGGAGCTGTTTTTT
CASSIGQGYTGELFF
>TRBJ1-4|once|TRBD1|TRBV7-2
TGTGCCAGCAGCTTTAGCGGACCCGGGACAGGGGGAAAGAATGAAAAACTGTTTTTT
CASSFSGPGTGGKNEKLFF
>TRBJ2-7|NA|TRBD2|TRBV5-1
TGCGCCCGCAGCCGGGCGGGGGGGCTTAACGAGCAGTACTTC
CARSRAGGLNEQYF